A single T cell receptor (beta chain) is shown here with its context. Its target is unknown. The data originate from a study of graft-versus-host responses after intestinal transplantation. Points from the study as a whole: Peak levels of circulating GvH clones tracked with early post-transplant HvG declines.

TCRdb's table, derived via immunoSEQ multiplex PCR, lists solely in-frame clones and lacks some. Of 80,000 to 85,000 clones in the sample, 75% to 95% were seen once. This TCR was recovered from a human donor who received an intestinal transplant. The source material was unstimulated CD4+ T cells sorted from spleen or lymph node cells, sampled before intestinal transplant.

The CDR3 sequence is CASSQEGGGYQETQYF. As DNA, the CDR3 is TGCGCCAGCAGCCAAGAAGGCGGGGGGTACCAAGAGACCCAGTACTTC. The rearrangement uses TRBV4-3 and TRBJ2-5; 8 bases are a match to TRBD2. With 0 bases clipped from V and 0 bases from J, the junction kept 3 bases outside the gene matches. CDR3 size: 16 residues. Germline values: CDR1 LGHNA, CDR2 YSLEER.